A selection of T cell receptor beta chains follows, all from one sample in a study of T cells after yellow fever vaccination. MiXCR, run by TCRdb on the 5' RACE reads, gives a single entry per CDR3 protein. Here the sample spans some 110,000 distinct CDR3 sequences, 7.2% being singletons. The sample here was CD4+ T cells sorted from PBMCs, taken roughly 45 days after the first yellow fever vaccination. These receptors were collected from a man aged 18 to 29 who received the YFV17D yellow fever vaccine. Both conserved end residues are part of each CDR3. D genes are given only for firm matches. Some rows have no size entry. The others give once, few or many, or a class for an expanded clone.

size	D	J	V	DNA	CDR3
many	-	TRBJ2-1	TRBV7-2	TGTGCCAGCAGCTTCTACGGCTACAATGAGCAGTTCTTC	CASSFYGYNEQFF
-	TRBD1	TRBJ1-6	TRBV5-4	TGTGCCAGCAGCTTGGGGGGACGACAGGGGGCTGGTTCACCCCTCCACTTT	CASSLGGRQGAGSPLHF
many	-	TRBJ2-5	TRBV3-1	TGTGCCAGCAGCCAAGCGAGAGAGACCCAGTACTTC	CASSQARETQYF
many	-	TRBJ2-6	TRBV27	TGTGCCAGCAAGCCCTCTGGGGCCAACGTCCTGACTTTC	CASKPSGANVLTF
many	TRBD2	TRBJ2-1	TRBV12-3/TRBV12-4	TGTGCCAGCACCCTCCGGGACGGACTAGCGGGTTATGAGCAGTTCTTC	CASTLRDGLAGYEQFF
-	TRBD1	TRBJ2-3	TRBV6-5	TGTGCCAGCAGTTACGGGACAGGGGGCACAGATACGCAGTATTTT	CASSYGTGGTDTQYF
many	-	TRBJ1-2	TRBV19	TGTGCCAGTAGTTTCGAACATGGTAGAGATGGTGGCTACACCTTC	CASSFEHGRDGGYTF
-	TRBD1	TRBJ1-5	TRBV6-5	TGTGCCAGCAGTTCCACCACAGGGGTAGACCAGCCCCAGCATTTT	CASSSTTGVDQPQHF
many	-	TRBJ2-7	TRBV5-1	TGCGCCAGCAGCTTGGCCCCAGGGCCCTACGAGCAGTACTTC	CASSLAPGPYEQYF
many	-	TRBJ2-3	TRBV10-3	TGTGCCATCGGGACTGACCCTAGCACAGATACGCAGTATTTT	CAIGTDPSTDTQYF
many	TRBD1	TRBJ2-4	TRBV4-2	TGTGCCAGCAGCCAACACGACAGGGGGAGAAACATTCAGTACTTC	CASSQHDRGRNIQYF
many	-	TRBJ1-3	TRBV7-2	TGTGCCAGCAGCGCTCGCTCCGGGCTGGGAAACACCATATATTTT	CASSARSGLGNTIYF
many	TRBD2	TRBJ2-3	TRBV4-2	TGTGCCAGCAGTAATCGGGGGGGTCGCACAGATACGCAGTATTTT	CASSNRGGRTDTQYF
many	TRBD1	TRBJ2-1	TRBV10-3	TGTGCCAGCACGTGGGAGACAGGGGGCAATGAGCAGTTCTTC	CASTWETGGNEQFF
many	-	TRBJ2-3	TRBV20-1	TGCAGTGCTCCCGCTTTAGGGGTGGATACGCAGTATTTT	CSAPALGVDTQYF
-	-	TRBJ1-4	TRBV6-1	TGTGCCAGCAGTCCCAAAGGGACTGAAAAACTGTTTTTT	CASSPKGTEKLFF
few	-	TRBJ1-2	TRBV5-1	TGCGCCAGCAGCTTTTGGACGGGCCCTAACTATGGCTACACCTTC	CASSFWTGPNYGYTF
many	-	TRBJ2-5	TRBV11-3	TGTGCCAGCAGCTTAGGAGGGGCTAGCCATATCCAGTACTTC	CASSLGGASHIQYF
many	-	TRBJ2-3	TRBV3-1	TGTGCCAGCAGCCCTCGGGAGCCAGATACGCAGTATTTT	CASSPREPDTQYF
many	-	TRBJ2-1	TRBV28	TGTGCCAGCGGGAGCGGTGACAATGAGCAGTTCTTC	CASGSGDNEQFF
many	TRBD2	TRBJ2-1	TRBV5-6	TGTGCCGGAACTAGCGGGGGCCCTTTCTCCTACAATGAGCAGTTCTTC	CAGTSGGPFSYNEQFF
many	-	TRBJ2-1	TRBV5-6	TGTGCCAGCAGCTTGAACCAGGGAAGGTACAATGAGCAGTTCTTC	CASSLNQGRYNEQFF
many	-	TRBJ1-4	TRBV12-3/TRBV12-4	TGTGCCAGCTCATCCTCGACAGATAATGAAAAACTGTTTTTT	CASSSSTDNEKLFF
many	-	TRBJ2-2	TRBV6-1	TGTGCCAGCAAGGCCAGCAAGTACGGGGAGCTGTTTTTT	CASKASKYGELFF
many	-	TRBJ1-4	TRBV24-1	TGTGCCACCAGTGATTACTCCCGGGGGCCTCCGAAACTGTTTTTT	CATSDYSRGPPKLFF
many	-	TRBJ2-5	TRBV27	TGTGCCAGCAGTCCCCGACAGCTTCAAGAGACCCAGTACTTC	CASSPRQLQETQYF
many	-	TRBJ2-6	TRBV7-2	TGTGCCAGCAGCCAGACGAGCTCTGGGGCCAACGTCCTGACTTTC	CASSQTSSGANVLTF
few	TRBD1	TRBJ2-3	TRBV20-1	TGCAGTGCTATCTGGACAGGGACAGATACGCAGTATTTT	CSAIWTGTDTQYF
many	-	TRBJ2-7	TRBV5-1	TGCGCCAGCAGCTTCGACAGGTACGAGCAGTACTTC	CASSFDRYEQYF
many	-	TRBJ1-6	TRBV7-9	TGTGCCAGCAGCTCCGGCATTTCACCCCTCCACTTT	CASSSGISPLHF
many	TRBD1	TRBJ1-5	TRBV5-5	TGTGCCAGCAGCCGCTCCGGGACAGGTACTACCAATCAGCCCCAGCATTTT	CASSRSGTGTTNQPQHF
many	TRBD2	TRBJ2-3	TRBV4-1	TGCGCCAGCAGCCAAAGTCCTAGCGGGGGCGACACAGATACGCAGTATTTT	CASSQSPSGGDTDTQYF
-	-	TRBJ1-1	TRBV19	TGTGCCAGTAGTAGGCTAGGGACGGAGAACACTGAAGCTTTCTTT	CASSRLGTENTEAFF
many	TRBD1	TRBJ2-6	TRBV18	TGTGCCAGCTCACCAACACCGGGACAGGGTTCTGGGGCCAACGTCCTGACTTTC	CASSPTPGQGSGANVLTF
many	-	TRBJ1-2	TRBV4-2	TGTGCCAGCAGCCAAGATCAGGTGGGATATGGCTACACCTTC	CASSQDQVGYGYTF